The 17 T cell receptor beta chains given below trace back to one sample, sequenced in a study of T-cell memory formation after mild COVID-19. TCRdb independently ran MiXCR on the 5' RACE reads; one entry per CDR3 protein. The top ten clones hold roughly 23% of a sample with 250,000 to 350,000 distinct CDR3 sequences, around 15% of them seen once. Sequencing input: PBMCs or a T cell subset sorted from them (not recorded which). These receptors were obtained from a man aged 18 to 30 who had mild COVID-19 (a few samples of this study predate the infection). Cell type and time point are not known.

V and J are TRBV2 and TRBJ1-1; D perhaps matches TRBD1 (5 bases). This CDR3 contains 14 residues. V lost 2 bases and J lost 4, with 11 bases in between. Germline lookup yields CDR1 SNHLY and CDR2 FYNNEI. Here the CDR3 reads CASSEIPGVTEAFF. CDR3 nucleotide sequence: TGTGCCAGCAGTGAAATCCCGGGGGTCACTGAAGCTTTCTTT.

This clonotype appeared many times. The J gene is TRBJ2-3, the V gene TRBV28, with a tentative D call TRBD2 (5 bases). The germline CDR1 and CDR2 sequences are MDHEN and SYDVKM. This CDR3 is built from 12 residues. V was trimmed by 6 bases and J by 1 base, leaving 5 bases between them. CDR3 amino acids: CASRRGTDTQYF. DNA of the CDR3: TGTGCCAGCAGGAGGGGCACAGATACGCAGTATTTT. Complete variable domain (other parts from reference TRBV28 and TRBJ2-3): DVKVTQSSRYLVKRTGEKVFLECVQDMDHENMFWYRQDPGLGLRLIYFSYDVKMKEKGDIPEGYSVSREKKERFSLILESASTNQTSMYLCASRRGTDTQYFGPGTRLTVL.

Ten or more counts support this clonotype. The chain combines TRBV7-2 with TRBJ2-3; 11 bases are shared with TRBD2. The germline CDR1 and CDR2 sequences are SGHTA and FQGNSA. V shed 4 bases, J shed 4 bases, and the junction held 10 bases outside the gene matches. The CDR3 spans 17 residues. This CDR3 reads CASSSQFSGGAADTQYF. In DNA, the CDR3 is TGTGCCAGCAGCTCACAATTTAGCGGGGGGGCCGCAGATACGCAGTATTTT.

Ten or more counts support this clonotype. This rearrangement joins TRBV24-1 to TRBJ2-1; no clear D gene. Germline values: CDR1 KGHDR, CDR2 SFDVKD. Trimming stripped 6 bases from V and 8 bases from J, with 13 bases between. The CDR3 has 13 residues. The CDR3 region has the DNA TGTGCCACCAGTCGCTCCGGGTTCGATGAGCAGTTCTTC. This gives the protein CATSRSGFDEQFF.

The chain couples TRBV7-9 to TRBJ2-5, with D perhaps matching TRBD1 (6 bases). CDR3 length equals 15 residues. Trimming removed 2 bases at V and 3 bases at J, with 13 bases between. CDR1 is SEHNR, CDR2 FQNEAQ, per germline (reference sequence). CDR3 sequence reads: CASSLRGSGEETQYF. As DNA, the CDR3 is TGTGCCAGCAGCTTAAGAGGGTCAGGGGAAGAGACCCAGTACTTC.

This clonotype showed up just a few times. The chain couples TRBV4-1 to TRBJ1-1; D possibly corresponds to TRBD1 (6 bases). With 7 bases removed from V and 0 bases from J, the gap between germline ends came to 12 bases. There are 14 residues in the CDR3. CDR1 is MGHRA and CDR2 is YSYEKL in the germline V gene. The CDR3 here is CASTQGSMNTEAFF. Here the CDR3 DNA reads TGCGCCAGCACTCAGGGGTCCATGAACACTGAAGCTTTCTTT.

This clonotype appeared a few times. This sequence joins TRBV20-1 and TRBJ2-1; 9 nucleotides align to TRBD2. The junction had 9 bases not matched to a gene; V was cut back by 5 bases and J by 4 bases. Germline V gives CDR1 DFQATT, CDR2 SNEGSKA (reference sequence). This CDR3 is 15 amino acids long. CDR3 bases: TGCAGTGCTCCACGTAGCGGGGGACCTTACAATGAGCAGTTCTTC. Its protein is CSAPRSGGPYNEQFF.

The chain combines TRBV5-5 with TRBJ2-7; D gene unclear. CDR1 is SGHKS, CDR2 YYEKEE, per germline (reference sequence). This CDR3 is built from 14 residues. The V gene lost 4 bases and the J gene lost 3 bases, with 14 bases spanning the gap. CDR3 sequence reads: CASSDDPTFYEQYF. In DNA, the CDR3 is TGTGCCAGCAGCGACGACCCAACCTTCTACGAGCAGTACTTC.

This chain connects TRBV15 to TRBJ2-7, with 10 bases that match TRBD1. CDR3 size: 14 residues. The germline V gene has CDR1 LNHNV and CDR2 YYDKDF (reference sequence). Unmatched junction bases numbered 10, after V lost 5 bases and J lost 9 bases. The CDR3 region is CATSRDRGQGWQYF. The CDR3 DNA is TGTGCCACCAGCCGTGACAGGGGGCAAGGATGGCAGTACTTC.

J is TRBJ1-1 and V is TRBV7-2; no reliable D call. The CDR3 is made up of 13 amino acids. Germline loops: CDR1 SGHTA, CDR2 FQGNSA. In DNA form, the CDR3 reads TGTGCTAAAACCCGGGTGGTTGGAACTGAAGCTTTCTTT. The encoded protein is CAKTRVVGTEAFF.

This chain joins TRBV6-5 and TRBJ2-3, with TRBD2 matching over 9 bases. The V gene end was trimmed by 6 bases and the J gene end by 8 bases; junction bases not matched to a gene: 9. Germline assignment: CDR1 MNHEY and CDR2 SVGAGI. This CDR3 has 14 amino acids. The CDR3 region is CASRPAGGRGTQYF. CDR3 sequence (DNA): TGTGCCAGCAGGCCCGCGGGGGGGCGTGGTACGCAGTATTTT.

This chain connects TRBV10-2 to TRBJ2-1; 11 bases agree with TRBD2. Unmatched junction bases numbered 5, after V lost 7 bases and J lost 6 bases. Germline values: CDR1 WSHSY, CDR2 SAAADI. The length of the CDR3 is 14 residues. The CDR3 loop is CASTGLAGLNEQFF. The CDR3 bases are TGCGCCAGCACCGGACTAGCGGGTCTCAATGAGCAGTTCTTC.

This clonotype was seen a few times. The CDR3 region has the DNA TGTGCCAGCAGTGAAGGGACATCGCGGTTCTTC. It translates to CASSEGTSRFF. The chain combines TRBV6-5 with TRBJ2-1; TRBD1 is a possible D gene (6 bases). The V gene's germline CDR1 is MNHEY and CDR2 SVGAGI. The CDR3 spans 11 residues. V lost 5 bases, J lost 15 bases, and 14 bases lay in between.

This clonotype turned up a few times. The CDR3 DNA is TGTGCCAGCAGTTACCGGTACTCCTACGAGCAGTACGTC. Its translation is CASSYRYSYEQYV. The chain uses TRBV6-2 or TRBV6-3 and TRBJ2-7; D is ambiguous. CDR1 is MNHEY and CDR2 is SVGEGT in the germline V gene. V was shortened by 2 bases and J by 0 bases, with 5 bases between the two germline ends. The CDR3 runs 13 residues.

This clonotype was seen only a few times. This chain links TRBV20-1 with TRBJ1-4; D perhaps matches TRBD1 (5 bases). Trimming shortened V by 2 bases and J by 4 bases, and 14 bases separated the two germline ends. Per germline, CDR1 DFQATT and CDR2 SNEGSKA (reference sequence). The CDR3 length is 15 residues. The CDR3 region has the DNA TGCAGTGCTAGACAGGGCGTGGCACTTAATGAAAAACTGTTTTTT. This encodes CSARQGVALNEKLFF.

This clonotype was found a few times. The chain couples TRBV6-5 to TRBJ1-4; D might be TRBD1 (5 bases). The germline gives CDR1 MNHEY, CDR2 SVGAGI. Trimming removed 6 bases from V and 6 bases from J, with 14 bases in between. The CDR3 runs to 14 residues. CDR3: CASRRTEGYEKLFF. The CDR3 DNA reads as TGTGCCAGCAGGAGAACAGAGGGGTATGAAAAACTGTTTTTT.

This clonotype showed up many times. The CDR3 nucleotides read TGTGCCAGCAGCTTAGTTCTCGGGTGGGGCAGCACCGGGGAGCTGTTTTTT. This sequence encodes CASSLVLGWGSTGELFF. This chain uses TRBV7-2 with TRBJ2-2; TRBD1 might be the D (5 bases). CDR1 is SGHTA and CDR2 is FQGNSA in the germline V gene. Trimming removed 1 base at V and 4 bases at J, with 16 bases between. The CDR3 is 17 amino acids.